This TCR beta chain emerged from a study of OX40 agonist ivuxolimab in advanced cancers. Using immunoSEQ multiplex PCR, the repertoire was profiled, and TCRdb retains in-frame clones only, with some absent. This sample has about 120,000 clones, with around 91% found just once. The V end was cut by 6 bases, the J end by 1 base, with 12 bases between. Germline V lookup: CDR1 MNHNS, CDR2 SASEGT. The CDR3 runs 14 residues. The specimen comprised CD4+ or CD8+ T cells sorted from blood, sampled in a trial of the OX40 agonist ivuxolimab. This TCR was recovered from an adult with an advanced solid tumor such as melanoma, head and neck, liver or kidney cancer. The rearrangement links TRBV6-1 to TRBJ1-1; perhaps TRBD1 as D (5 bases). CDR3 sequence reads: CASRGRTGNTEAFF. The CDR3 region has the DNA TGTGCCAGCAGGGGGCGGACGGGGAACACTGAAGCTTTCTTT.